This entry concerns a single T cell receptor (beta chain). Its target is unknown. This entry comes from a study of OX40 agonist ivuxolimab in advanced cancers. The table came from immunoSEQ multiplex PCR; TCRdb's copy has only in-frame clones and leaves some out. The sample consists of more than 55,000 clones, under 90% of them appearing once. The CDR3 is 17 residues long. Findings and caveats of the study: CD4+ and CD8+ T cells in blood underwent clonal expansion by week 6 at 0.1 to 3.0 mg/kg. The expanded peripheral T cells' antigen specificity was not determined.

This material consisted of CD4+ or CD8+ T cells sorted from blood, taken in a trial of the OX40 agonist ivuxolimab. The chain employs TRBV21-1 and TRBJ1-1; TRBD1, the table's D call, was not compared with the DNA. TRBV21-1 is tagged as a pseudogene. The TCR sequence derives from an adult with an advanced solid tumor such as melanoma, head and neck, liver or kidney cancer. The chain's CDR3 is CASSKKRDREENTEAFF. As DNA, the CDR3 is TGTGCCAGCAGCAAAAAACGGGACAGGGAAGAGAACACTGAAGCTTTCTTT.